This TCR beta chain comes out of a study of blood T cell repertoires in COVID-19. On the study more broadly: The study drew acute and convalescent COVID-19 samples from the United States, Italy and Spain.

Per the authors' pipeline: It was from reference gene primer amplification that nucleated cell counts were estimated. Produced via immunoSEQ multiplex PCR; TCRdb's table is partial and in-frame only. V and J calls and clone size are those listed in that table; D and trimming were worked out from the DNA. Among about 200,000 clones listed, roughly 82% were seen once. Germline V gene lookup returns CDR1 MNHNY and CDR2 SVGAGI (reference sequence). The CDR3 loop spans 15 amino acids. Trimming left V 2 bases short and J 0 bases short, with 10 bases between. The sample consisted of PBMCs or T cells enriched from blood (not recorded which). The V gene is TRBV6-6, the J gene TRBJ1-2; a possible D gene is TRBD1 (6 bases). This receptor was taken from a woman aged 55 to 70 with acute COVID-19. CDR3 nucleotide sequence: TGTGCCAGCAGTTACGGGACACTCTCTAACTATGGCTACACCTTC. This encodes CASSYGTLSNYGYTF.